A single sample gave rise to the 12 T cell receptor beta chains below, sequenced in a study of shared clonotypes between healthy human individuals (dated by TCRdb to about 2020). The protocol used for the library was the immunoSEQ multiplex PCR assay. The source is immuneACCESS, and TCRdb retained only in-frame sequences with V and J called. Part of the clones is not carried over; for the studies checked, unresolved V genes explain less than half of this, and the remainder is unexplained. This sample comprises hundreds of thousands of clones, 95% to 96% of them detected only once. The ten largest clonotypes hold about 0.12% of the sample. CD8 naive samples consisted of CD45RO-negative cells that were positively selected for CCR7, yielding a CD45RA+CCR7+ population without TemRA cells. Sequenced sample: naive CD8+ T cells sorted from blood. The sample's cell subset or site label, in plain terms: CD45RA+CCR7+. These receptors came from a woman aged 25 to 45 in good health.

The V gene is TRBV30, the J gene TRBJ2-7; D might be TRBD2 (6 bases). The ends were cut back, 8 bases at V and 1 base at J, with 12 bases in the middle. CDR3 length: 12 residues. The germline gives CDR1 GTSNPN, CDR2 SVGIG (reference sequence). This chain's CDR3 is CASDGGSYEQYF. CDR3 coding DNA: TGTGCCAGTGACGGAGGGTCCTACGAGCAGTACTTC.

The chain's CDR3 is CASSSRGGIFYEQYF. The DNA of the CDR3 is TGTGCCAGCAGTAGCAGGGGGGGGATCTTTTACGAGCAGTACTTC. This rearrangement joins TRBV6-6 to TRBJ2-7, with D perhaps assigned TRBD1 or TRBD2 (7 bases each). CDR3 size: 15 residues. The germline gives CDR1 MNHNY, CDR2 SVGAGI (reference sequence). Trimming removed 5 bases at V and 4 bases at J, with 18 bases between.

The chain combines TRBV28 with TRBJ2-7, with 8 bases lining up with TRBD1. Germline CDR1 reads MDHEN; CDR2 reads SYDVKM. The CDR3 spans 14 residues. The V and J ends lost 3 bases and 5 bases, in that order; junction bases with no gene match: 6. CDR3: CASSFKPGGHEQYF. In DNA, the CDR3 is TGTGCCAGCAGTTTTAAGCCAGGGGGCCACGAGCAGTACTTC.

The rearrangement uses TRBV4-1 and TRBJ1-1, with D unresolved. CDR1 is MGHRA and CDR2 is YSYEKL in the germline V gene. CDR3 length equals 13 residues. Trimming took off 1 base at V and 1 base at J, with 4 bases between the two ends. The CDR3 is CASSQAWNTEAFF. The CDR3 nucleotides are TGCGCCAGCAGCCAAGCCTGGAACACTGAAGCTTTCTTT.

The J gene is TRBJ2-2, the V gene TRBV28; 7 bases fit TRBD1. The V gene's germline CDR1 is MDHEN and CDR2 SYDVKM. This CDR3 comprises 13 residues. Trimming at V came to 5 bases and at J to 7 bases, leaving 4 bases not matched to a gene. CDR3: CASSLHRGGELFF. The CDR3 nucleotides read TGTGCCAGCAGTCTACACAGGGGCGGGGAGCTGTTTTTT.

This chain uses TRBV7-9 with TRBJ2-7; D is unclear. Germline CDR1 reads SEHNR; CDR2 reads FQNEAQ (reference sequence). V was trimmed by 8 bases and J by 2 bases, leaving 13 bases between them. This CDR3 is 13 amino acids long. Here the CDR3 reads CASGNKLTYEQYF. In DNA form, the CDR3 reads TGTGCCAGCGGCAATAAGCTCACCTACGAGCAGTACTTC.

Only one count was recorded for this clone. The chain combines TRBV6-5 with TRBJ2-1, with a possible D match to TRBD2 (6 bases). The CDR3 totals 14 residues. Germline V lookup: CDR1 MNHEY, CDR2 SVGAGI. V was shortened by 5 bases and J by 4 bases, with 12 bases between the two germline ends. The CDR3 spells CASSIAETYNEQFF. Here the CDR3 DNA reads TGTGCCAGCAGTATAGCGGAAACATACAATGAGCAGTTCTTC.

This clone has just one count. The rearrangement uses TRBV5-1 and TRBJ2-3; D might be TRBD2 (6 bases). This CDR3 region has 16 residues. V gave up 2 bases and J gave up 0 bases, with 13 bases separating them. The V gene's germline CDR1 is SGHRS and CDR2 YFSETQ. CDR3 nucleotide sequence: TGCGCCAGCAGCTTCTGGGGAGGATCTAGCACAGATACGCAGTATTTT. Its protein is CASSFWGGSSTDTQYF.

As regards this clone: Other DNA sequences in this specimen translate into the identical CDR3. The chain is built from TRBV2 and TRBJ2-1; D call uncertain. There are 11 residues in the CDR3. V lost 3 bases and J lost 6, with 3 bases in between. Looked up from germline, CDR1 is SNHLY and CDR2 is FYNNEI. The CDR3 protein is CASSESNEQFF. The CDR3 DNA reads as TGTGCCAGCAGTGAGTCCAATGAGCAGTTCTTC.

V and J are TRBV11-2 and TRBJ1-1; D not resolved. The V end lost 0 bases, the J end lost 11 bases, and 13 bases lay between the germline ends. Germline V CDR1 and CDR2: SGHAT, FQNNGV. The CDR3 covers 13 residues. The CDR3 region is CASSLEIPWRAFF. For the CDR3, the DNA is TGTGCCAGCAGCTTAGAAATCCCGTGGAGGGCTTTCTTT.

The chain links TRBV2 to TRBJ2-1; maybe TRBD1 (5 bases). The germline CDR1 and CDR2 sequences are SNHLY and FYNNEI. The CDR3 runs 15 residues. V was cut by 8 bases and J by 0 bases, with 14 bases left in between. The CDR3 here is CASCATGFSYNEQFF. CDR3 sequence (DNA): TGTGCCAGCTGTGCCACAGGTTTCTCCTACAATGAGCAGTTCTTC.

The chain links TRBV28 to TRBJ2-7; 7 bases match TRBD1. The CDR3 consists of 19 residues. The germline CDR1 and CDR2 sequences are MDHEN and SYDVKM. V lost 4 bases to trimming and J lost 2 bases; unmatched junction nucleotides: 20. The CDR3 loop reads CASSSPLLPTGERTYEQYF. As DNA, the CDR3 is TGTGCCAGCAGTTCCCCGCTGCTCCCCACAGGGGAGAGAACCTACGAGCAGTACTTC.